A single sample is the source of the 6 T cell receptor beta chains below, sequenced in a study of siplizumab effects on memory and regulatory T cells. Sequencing was performed with immunoSEQ multiplex PCR; in TCRdb, only in-frame clones are kept and a portion is missing. There are roughly 120,000 clones in the sample; around 94% occur only once, and roughly 1.8% lies in the top ten. The specimen was non-Treg CD4+ T cells sorted from blood. The receptors come from a human donor in good health.

The genes are TRBV2 and TRBJ1-1; D is unclear. The V end was cut by 6 bases, the J end by 2 bases, with 10 bases between. The CDR3 has 13 amino acids. CDR1 SNHLY and CDR2 FYNNEI come from the germline V gene. The CDR3 loop is CASRSRPNTEAFF. The CDR3 nucleotides are TGTGCCAGCAGGTCACGGCCAAACACTGAAGCTTTCTTT.

The V and J genes are TRBV6-5 and TRBJ1-2; D not certain. The V end lost 0 bases, the J end lost 8 bases, and 13 bases lay between the germline ends. Germline V gene sequence: CDR1 MNHEY, CDR2 SVGAGI. This CDR3 has 14 amino acids. The CDR3 region is CASSYSGPTGGYTF. CDR3 DNA sequence: TGTGCCAGCAGTTACTCTGGTCCTACTGGGGGCTACACCTTC.

The rearrangement links TRBV5-8 to TRBJ2-1; D perhaps matches TRBD2 (5 bases). The CDR3 spans 14 residues. Germline V lookup: CDR1 SGHTS, CDR2 YDEGEE. Trimming stripped 4 bases from V and 2 bases from J, with 10 bases between. The CDR3 DNA reads as TGTGCCAGCAGCCCTCGGGAACCCTACAATGAGCAGTTCTTC. Its translation: CASSPREPYNEQFF. Full variable domain (remainder filled in from reference TRBV5-8 and TRBJ2-1): EAGVTQSPTHLIKTRGQQATLRCSPISGHTSVYWYQQALGLGLQFLLWYDEGEERNRGNFPPRFSGRQFPNYSSELNVNALELEDSALYLCASSPREPYNEQFFGPGTRLTVL.

A remark on this clone: The junction shows a germline mismatch at one end, possibly a read error. This chain joins TRBV20-1 and TRBJ1-1, with D possibly being TRBD1 (5 bases). The CDR3 is made up of 11 amino acids. CDR1 and CDR2 (germline): DFQATT, SNEGSKA (reference sequence). The CDR3 is CEGEGRTEAFF. CDR3 nucleotides: TGTGAAGGGGAGGGTAGGACTGAAGCTTTCTTT.

The chain links TRBV19 to TRBJ2-3, with a tentative D call TRBD2 (6 bases). The CDR3 covers 13 residues. CDR1 is LNHDA and CDR2 is SQIVND in the germline V gene (reference sequence). Trimming took 5 bases from V and 5 from J, leaving 11 bases between them. The CDR3 reads CASSGTGKDTQYF. The CDR3 bases are TGTGCCAGTAGTGGGACTGGCAAAGATACGCAGTATTTT.

This clone showed up just once. This chain joins TRBV28 and TRBJ1-6; D unclear. Germline V gene data show CDR1 as MDHEN and CDR2 as SYDVKM. Between the trimmed V and J ends, which lost 4 bases and 9 bases, there was a span of 16 bases. The CDR3 consists of 15 residues. This chain's CDR3 is CASSSPGGPGSPLHF. The CDR3 DNA is TGTGCCAGCAGTTCTCCAGGAGGCCCGGGTTCACCCCTCCACTTT. Full variable domain (remainder filled in from reference TRBV28 and TRBJ1-6): DVKVTQSSRYLVKRTGEKVFLECVQDMDHENMFWYRQDPGLGLRLIYFSYDVKMKEKGDIPEGYSVSREKKERFSLILESASTNQTSMYLCASSSPGGPGSPLHFGNGTRLTVT.